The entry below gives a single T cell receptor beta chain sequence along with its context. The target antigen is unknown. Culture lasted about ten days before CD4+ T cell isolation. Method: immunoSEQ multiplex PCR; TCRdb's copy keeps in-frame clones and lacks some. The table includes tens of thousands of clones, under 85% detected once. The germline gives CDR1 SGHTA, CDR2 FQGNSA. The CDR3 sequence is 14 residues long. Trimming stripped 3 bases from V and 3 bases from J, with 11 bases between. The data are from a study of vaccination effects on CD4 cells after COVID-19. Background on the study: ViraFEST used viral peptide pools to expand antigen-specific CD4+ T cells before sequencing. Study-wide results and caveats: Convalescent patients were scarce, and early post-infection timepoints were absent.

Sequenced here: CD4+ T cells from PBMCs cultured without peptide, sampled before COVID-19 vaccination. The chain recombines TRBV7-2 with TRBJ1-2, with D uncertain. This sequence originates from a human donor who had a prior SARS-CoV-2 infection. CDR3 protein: CASSFAAADYGYTF. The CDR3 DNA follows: TGTGCCAGCAGCTTTGCAGCAGCCGACTATGGCTACACCTTC.